The 24 T cell receptor beta chains reported below all come from one sample, sequenced in a study of blood T cell repertoires in COVID-19. TCRdb's copy holds only in-frame clones and misses some; the assay was immunoSEQ multiplex PCR. The sample comprises about 34,000 clones, roughly three quarters of which are singletons, and more than 15% rests with the top ten. Material for sequencing was peripheral blood. The receptors derive from a human donor in a cohort sampled during active COVID-19.

The rearrangement uses TRBV9 and TRBJ1-3; TRBD1 matches at 7 bases. This CDR3 region has 16 residues. Germline values: CDR1 SGDLS, CDR2 YYNGEE. V gave up 0 bases and J gave up 0 bases; unmatched junction bases: 3. The CDR3 sequence: CASSVEGALSGNTIYF. DNA of the CDR3: TGTGCCAGCAGCGTAGAGGGGGCCCTCTCTGGAAACACCATATATTTT.

CDR3 sequence reads: CASSQLGSNSPLHF. The CDR3 DNA sequence: TGCGCCAGCAGCCAATTGGGGAGTAATTCACCCCTCCACTTT. The chain links TRBV4-3 to TRBJ1-6; D is unclear. Trimming removed 2 bases from V and 6 bases from J, with 8 bases in between. The CDR3 has 14 amino acids. Germline V gene lookup returns CDR1 LGHNA and CDR2 YSLEER.

This clone came up once. J is TRBJ1-1 and V is TRBV2; tentative D call: TRBD1 (6 bases). Germline CDR1 is SNHLY and CDR2 is FYNNEI. V lost 7 bases, J lost 0 bases, and 12 bases lay in between. This CDR3 spans 14 amino acids. This chain's CDR3 is CASTLGQMNTEAFF. The CDR3 DNA reads as TGTGCCAGCACCCTCGGACAGATGAACACTGAAGCTTTCTTT. The full variable domain, its missing parts supplied by reference TRBV2 and TRBJ1-1, is EPEVTQTPSHQVTQMGQEVILRCVPISNHLYFYWYRQILGQKVEFLVSFYNNEISEKSEIFDDQFSVERPDGSNFTLKIRSTKLEDSAMYFCASTLGQMNTEAFFGQGTRLTVV.

The chain recombines TRBV7-9 with TRBJ2-3; perhaps TRBD2 as D (5 bases). The CDR3 sequence is 16 residues long. Per germline, CDR1 SEHNR and CDR2 FQNEAQ (reference sequence). V dropped 2 bases and J dropped 9 bases, with 21 bases sitting between them. Here the CDR3 reads CASSLSSAGEARTQYF. The CDR3 DNA reads as TGTGCCAGCAGCTTATCTAGTGCGGGCGAGGCCCGGACGCAGTATTTT. The whole variable domain, filled in from reference TRBV7-9 and TRBJ2-3, reads DTGVSQNPRHKITKRGQNVTFRCDPISEHNRLYWYRQTLGQGPEFLTYFQNEAQLEKSRLLSDRFSAERPKGSFSTLEIQRTEQGDSAMYLCASSLSSAGEARTQYFGPGTRLTVL.

The genes are TRBV29-1 and TRBJ1-5; 7 bases match TRBD1. The CDR3 has 14 amino acids. The germline V gene encodes CDR1 SQVTM and CDR2 ANQGSEA. After removal of 4 bases from V and 2 bases from J, the junction contained 5 bases not matched to a gene. Here the CDR3 reads CSVGAGTGNQPQHF. The CDR3 region has the DNA TGCAGCGTTGGGGCCGGGACAGGCAATCAGCCCCAGCATTTT.

The chain uses TRBV9 and TRBJ2-1; 11 bases are a match to TRBD2. Trimming at V came to 3 bases and at J to 3 bases, leaving 5 bases not matched to a gene. CDR1 SGDLS and CDR2 YYNGEE come from the germline V gene. There are 16 residues in the CDR3. The CDR3 DNA is TGTGCCAGCAGCGCCGGGACTAGCGGAATCTACAATGAGCAGTTCTTC. This codes for CASSAGTSGIYNEQFF.

This chain uses TRBV7-2 with TRBJ2-7, with TRBD2 matching 11 bases. V shed 4 bases and J 0 bases; nucleotides not matched to a gene: 2. This CDR3 contains 15 residues. Germline V gives CDR1 SGHTA, CDR2 FQGNSA. CDR3 protein: CASSSGTSGSYEQYF. For the CDR3, the DNA is TGTGCCAGCAGCTCAGGGACTAGCGGCTCCTACGAGCAGTACTTC.

The V and J genes are TRBV18 and TRBJ2-3, with 9 bases matching TRBD2. With V trimmed by 5 bases and J by 6 bases, 3 bases remained unmatched. This CDR3 is 13 amino acids long. From germline, CDR1 is KGHSH and CDR2 LQKENI. DNA of the CDR3: TGTGCCAGCTCAGTAGCGGGAGATGATACGCAGTATTTT. Its translation: CASSVAGDDTQYF.

This clone was found a few times. The chain is built from TRBV6-1 and TRBJ1-5; TRBD1 matches at 8 bases. Germline lookup yields CDR1 MNHNS and CDR2 SASEGT. The CDR3 has 16 amino acids. With 4 bases clipped from V and 7 bases from J, the junction kept 12 bases outside the gene matches. The CDR3 here is CASSATWTGPLQPQHF. CDR3 DNA: TGTGCCAGCAGTGCGACATGGACAGGGCCTCTCCAGCCCCAGCATTTT.

The chain joins TRBV2 to TRBJ1-1; 7 nucleotides agree with TRBD1. This CDR3 contains 13 residues. Germline assignment: CDR1 SNHLY and CDR2 FYNNEI. V dropped 3 bases and J dropped 6; count of bases not matched to a gene: 4. The CDR3 DNA sequence: TGTGCCAGCAGTGACACAGGGGTGCCTGAAGCTTTCTTT. Protein: CASSDTGVPEAFF.

The V call is TRBV24-1, the J call TRBJ2-5; TRBD1 is a possible D gene (6 bases). Germline V gene lookup returns CDR1 KGHDR and CDR2 SFDVKD. The CDR3 extends over 16 amino acids. V was pared by 3 bases and J by 4 bases, with 17 bases between. In nucleotides, the CDR3 is TGTGCCACCAGTGATAGACAGGACTCCTGGCGAGAGACCCAGTACTTC. Its translation: CATSDRQDSWRETQYF.

This chain uses TRBV7-9 with TRBJ2-1; 10 bases align to TRBD1. The CDR3 is made up of 15 amino acids. The V gene's germline CDR1 is SEHNR and CDR2 FQNEAQ (reference sequence). J lost 5 bases, V lost 6 bases, and 7 bases had no gene match. In DNA, the CDR3 is TGTGCCAGCAGACAAGCCGGGACAGGGGACAATGAGCAGTTCTTC. This sequence encodes CASRQAGTGDNEQFF.

This rearrangement joins TRBV7-7 to TRBJ2-1; TRBD2 matches 16 bases. Germline-derived CDR1 and CDR2 are SSHAT and FNYEAQ (reference sequence). J was trimmed by 5 bases and V by 5 bases; bases with no gene match: 3. CDR3 length: 16 residues. CDR3 sequence: CASSPGTSGGDNEQFF. DNA for the CDR3: TGTGCCAGCAGCCCTGGGACTAGCGGGGGGGACAATGAGCAGTTCTTC.

The genes are TRBV5-1 and TRBJ2-3, with 8 positions matching TRBD2. The CDR3 contains 15 residues. The V segment lost 0 bases and the J segment 3 bases; nucleotides outside the gene matches: 3. CDR1 SGHRS and CDR2 YFSETQ come from the germline V gene. The DNA of the CDR3 is TGCGCCAGCAGCTTGGAAACGGGAGGGACAGATACGCAGTATTTT. The encoded protein is CASSLETGGTDTQYF.

V gene TRBV7-8 combines with J gene TRBJ2-3; D is uncertain. V lost 1 base, J lost 5 bases, and 13 bases lay in between. In germline, CDR1 is SGHVS, CDR2 FQNEAQ. The CDR3 extends over 15 amino acids. The CDR3 protein is CASSLEEPFLDTQYF. The CDR3 bases are TGTGCCAGCAGCTTAGAGGAGCCTTTCTTAGATACGCAGTATTTT.

This chain joins TRBV6-1 and TRBJ2-7; 10 nucleotides match TRBD1. The CDR3 is made up of 14 amino acids. Germline CDR1 reads MNHNS; CDR2 reads SASEGT. Trimming cost V 10 bases and J 2 bases; bases outside gene matches: 8. CDR3: CATRTGGDPYEQYF. CDR3 coding DNA: TGTGCCACACGGACAGGGGGAGATCCCTACGAGCAGTACTTC.

Only one count was recorded for this clone. The V and J genes are TRBV7-2 and TRBJ1-2, with TRBD1 matching 9 bases. Trimming took 4 bases from V and 8 from J; bases not matched to a gene: 11. Looked up from germline, CDR1 is SGHTA and CDR2 is FQGNSA. CDR3 length: 15 residues. The chain's CDR3 is CASSSGTGPMGGYTF. CDR3 in DNA: TGTGCCAGCAGCTCCGGGACAGGGCCAATGGGGGGCTACACCTTC.

This chain joins TRBV6-2 or TRBV6-3 and TRBJ2-7; D is possibly TRBD1 (7 bases). The CDR3 loop spans 17 amino acids. Trimming stripped 0 bases from V and 4 bases from J, with 19 bases between. From germline, CDR1 is MNHEY and CDR2 SVGEGT. CDR3 sequence: CASSYSQRTGGRYEQYF. CDR3 coding DNA: TGTGCCAGCAGTTACTCCCAGCGGACAGGAGGGAGGTACGAGCAGTACTTC.

The sample holds a few counts of this clone. The chain combines TRBV4-1 with TRBJ1-5, with D uncertain. Per germline, CDR1 MGHRA and CDR2 YSYEKL. This CDR3 is 17 amino acids long. Trimming cost V 4 bases and J 2 bases, with 18 bases left between them. CDR3 sequence (DNA): TGCGCCAGCAGCCGAGCCGTTAGCCCCGGGGGCAATCAGCCCCAGCATTTT. This translates into CASSRAVSPGGNQPQHF.

The J gene is TRBJ1-1, the V gene TRBV9; TRBD1 matches 9 bases. Trimming removed 4 bases from V and 0 bases from J; junction bases left unmatched: 7. The CDR3 is 16 amino acids. Germline-derived CDR1 and CDR2 are SGDLS and YYNGEE. This CDR3 reads CASSRGTGTLNTEAFF. CDR3 bases: TGTGCCAGCAGCCGGGGGACAGGGACTCTGAACACTGAAGCTTTCTTT. The whole variable domain, filled in from reference TRBV9 and TRBJ1-1, reads DSGVTQTPKHLITATGQRVTLRCSPRSGDLSVYWYQQSLDQGLQFLIQYYNGEERAKGNILERFSAQQFPDLHSELNLSSLELGDSALYFCASSRGTGTLNTEAFFGQGTRLTVV.

This chain joins TRBV28 and TRBJ1-2; D unresolved. Trimming removed 11 bases at V and 7 bases at J, with 14 bases between. The germline V gene encodes CDR1 MDHEN and CDR2 SYDVKM. The CDR3 loop spans 11 amino acids. The CDR3 protein is CAAAQTGGYTF. Written as DNA, the CDR3 is TGTGCCGCAGCCCAAACGGGTGGCTACACCTTC.

Comments on this clone: The junction differs from germline at one of its ends, possibly a read error. The V and J genes are TRBV2 and TRBJ2-4; TRBD2 is a possible D gene (6 bases). Germline V gene lookup returns CDR1 SNHLY and CDR2 FYNNEI. The length of the CDR3 is 16 residues. The CDR3 DNA sequence: TGTGCCAGCAGTGAAGCGGGGGGACGCCTCGTATCGGAAAGGCACTTC. Translation gives CASSEAGGRLVSERHF. Filled out from reference TRBV2 and TRBJ2-4, the complete variable domain reads EPEVTQTPSHQVTQMGQEVILRCVPISNHLYFYWYRQILGQKVEFLVSFYNNEISEKSEIFDDQFSVERPDGSNFTLKIRSTKLEDSAMYFCASSEAGGRLVSERHFGAGTRLSVL.

The chain has TRBV5-4 and TRBJ2-5; 7 bases line up with TRBD1. The CDR3 covers 14 residues. The J segment lost 5 bases and the V segment lost 4 bases, leaving 8 bases of the junction unmatched. CDR1 is SGHNT and CDR2 is YYREEE in the germline V gene (reference sequence). The CDR3 loop is CASSRTDRVETQYF. CDR3 nucleotides: TGTGCCAGCAGCCGCACTGACAGGGTTGAGACCCAGTACTTC.

In this sample, this clone turned up a few times. This chain connects TRBV29-1 to TRBJ1-4, with a possible D match to TRBD1 (5 bases). The CDR3 totals 13 residues. CDR1 SQVTM and CDR2 ANQGSEA come from the germline V gene. V lost 5 bases to trimming and J lost 6 bases, with 13 bases between them. The CDR3 nucleotides read TGCAGCGTTTTGGGTGGGGGGGATGAAAAACTGTTTTTT. It translates to CSVLGGGDEKLFF.